The 13 T cell receptor beta chains reported below all come from one sample, sequenced in a study of blood T cells in healthy people across ages. Sample-barcoded 5' priming and a J-beta primer mix drove a second PCR of roughly 7 to 11 cycles. MiXCR, applied by TCRdb to the 5' RACE reads, yields one record per CDR3 protein. The data show some 1 million distinct CDR3 sequences, more than 40% seen once. The specimen sequenced was blood. These receptor sequences come from a woman aged 55-69 years in good health.

This clonotype was detected once. The chain couples TRBV27 to TRBJ2-1; weak D call: TRBD2 (6 bases). The V end lost 5 bases, the J end lost 12 bases, and 17 bases lay between the germline ends. This CDR3 is 13 amino acids long. The germline CDR1 and CDR2 sequences are MNHEY and SMNVEV (reference sequence). The CDR3 nucleotides are TGTGCCAGCAGTGCGGACTACAGCTGGATGCAGTTCTTC. Amino acids: CASSADYSWMQFF.

This clonotype has just a few counts. The chain combines TRBV7-9 with TRBJ1-2; D remains unclear. The V end lost 1 base, the J end lost 6 bases, and 9 bases lay between the germline ends. Germline CDR1 SEHNR, CDR2 FQNEAQ (reference sequence). The CDR3 loop spans 13 amino acids. CDR3 region: CASSLVRSDGYTF. CDR3 DNA: TGTGCCAGCAGCTTAGTACGTTCGGATGGCTACACCTTC.

On this clonotype itself: The junction departs from germline at one end; a sequencing error may be responsible. The genes are TRBV6-1 and TRBJ1-2; D uncertain. Germline V lookup: CDR1 MNHNS, CDR2 SASEGT. The CDR3 covers 12 residues. The CDR3 DNA reads as TGTGCCAGCAGTGTGGCGGAGGGAGGCTGCACCTTC. It codes for CASSVAEGGCTF.

CDR3 residues: CASSSSGPYGYTF. The CDR3 DNA is TGTGCCAGCAGCTCCTCAGGGCCCTATGGCTACACCTTC. This rearrangement joins TRBV7-9 to TRBJ1-2; tentatively, D is TRBD1 (5 bases). V was cut by 4 bases and J by 4 bases, with 10 bases left in between. The CDR3 has 13 amino acids. Germline CDR1 and CDR2: SEHNR and FQNEAQ (reference sequence).

The chain is built from TRBV20-1 and TRBJ2-5; no reliable D call. The germline V gene has CDR1 DFQATT and CDR2 SNEGSKA (reference sequence). There are 10 residues in the CDR3. Trimming pared 3 bases from V and 9 bases from J, leaving 8 bases between. The CDR3 reads CSASTIAQYF. As DNA, the CDR3 is TGCAGTGCTAGTACCATCGCCCAGTACTTC.

The rearrangement links TRBV6-2 or TRBV6-3 to TRBJ2-1, with D perhaps being TRBD1 or TRBD2 (5 bases each). CDR1 MNHEY and CDR2 SVGEGT come from the germline V gene. The V gene lost 6 bases and the J gene lost 6 bases, with 15 bases spanning the gap. The length of the CDR3 is 14 residues. CDR3 in DNA: TGTGCCAGCAGCCCAGGGACCCTCCCCAATGAGCAGTTCTTC. It codes for CASSPGTLPNEQFF.

The V call is TRBV20-1, the J call TRBJ2-5, with D tentatively TRBD2 (6 bases). TRBJ2-1 matches the DNA end more closely, so the J call is doubtful. The CDR3 extends over 14 amino acids. Looked up from germline, CDR1 is DFQATT and CDR2 is SNEGSKA (reference sequence). The CDR3 loop is CSAGGEQEQETQFF. The CDR3 nucleotides are TGCAGTGCTGGAGGGGAGCAGGAACAAGAGACCCAGTTCTTC.

This clonotype turned up a few times. This chain's CDR3 is CASSIGTVNTEAFF. DNA of the CDR3: TGTGCCAGTAGTATTGGGACGGTGAACACTGAAGCTTTCTTT. The chain couples TRBV19 to TRBJ1-1; D is possibly TRBD1 (5 bases). Germline-derived CDR1 and CDR2 are LNHDA and SQIVND (reference sequence). CDR3 length: 14 residues. V gave up 3 bases and J gave up 0 bases, with 8 bases separating them.

The V call is TRBV29-1, the J call TRBJ1-2; TRBD1 matches 7 bases. Looked up from germline, CDR1 is SQVTM and CDR2 is ANQGSEA. Losses at the gene ends were 2 bases for V and 4 bases for J; bases not matched to a gene: 7. The length of the CDR3 is 14 residues. For the CDR3, the DNA is TGCAGCGTTGAATCGAGGGGGCCAGGCTATGGCTACACCTTC. This gives the protein CSVESRGPGYGYTF.

The chain is built from TRBV3-1 and TRBJ2-1, with 8 bases identical to TRBD2. Germline V gives CDR1 LGHDT, CDR2 YNNKEL (reference sequence). V lost 5 bases to trimming and J lost 5 bases; unmatched junction nucleotides: 8. This CDR3 is built from 15 residues. The CDR3 DNA follows: TGTGCCAGCAGCGAGATAGGCGGGAGGAACAATGAGCAGTTCTTC. Amino acid sequence: CASSEIGGRNNEQFF.

The rearrangement joins TRBV6-1 to TRBJ2-1; D is perhaps TRBD2 (5 bases). The CDR3 extends over 13 amino acids. The germline gives CDR1 MNHNS, CDR2 SASEGT. The ends were cut back, 3 bases at V and 13 bases at J, with 16 bases in the middle. Here the CDR3 reads CASSDVVWETQFF. CDR3 DNA sequence: TGTGCCAGCAGTGATGTCGTCTGGGAGACCCAGTTCTTC.

The chain joins TRBV24-1 to TRBJ2-1; 14 positions agree with TRBD2. The CDR3 runs 15 residues. Trimming at V came to 5 bases and at J to 8 bases, leaving 4 bases not matched to a gene. CDR1 is KGHDR, CDR2 SFDVKD, per germline. The CDR3 DNA follows: TGTGCCACCAGTGGCGGGACTAGCGGGAGCGATGAGCAGTTCTTC. It codes for CATSGGTSGSDEQFF.

This chain links TRBV6-1 with TRBJ2-4, with D maybe TRBD2 (6 bases). The germline CDR1 and CDR2 sequences are MNHNS and SASEGT. V lost 11 bases to trimming and J lost 13 bases, with 24 bases between them. This CDR3 region has 13 residues. In DNA form, the CDR3 reads TGTGCCGCGGCCGGACGCCGGGACTTGGAGCAGTACTTC. Amino acids: CAAAGRRDLEQYF.